A selection of T cell receptor beta chains follows, all from one sample in a study of blood T cells in healthy people across ages. TCRdb independently ran MiXCR on the 5' RACE reads; one entry per CDR3 protein. The sample includes hundreds of thousands of distinct CDR3 sequences, roughly two fifths seen only once; the top ten take 25% to 35%. Sequencing was carried out using blood. The receptors here all came from a man older than 75 in good health. Each CDR3 is given with its conserved first and last residue. The D gene is left open where the match is weak. Rows may omit the clone size; those that give it use once, few, many or a size class.

V: TRBV15; D: .; J: TRBJ2-5; size: .; DNA: TGTGCCACCAGCAGAGTAATAGGTCAGTTGGAGACCCAGTACTTC; CDR3: CATSRVIGQLETQYF
V: TRBV7-3; D: TRBD2; J: TRBJ2-5; size: few; DNA: TGTGCCAGCAGCTCCCTGGGACTAGCTAGAGAGACCCAGTACTTC; CDR3: CASSSLGLARETQYF
V: TRBV6-5; D: TRBD2; J: TRBJ2-3; size: .; DNA: TGTGCCAGCACCATAGCGGGGGGGACAGAAACGCAGTATTTT; CDR3: CASTIAGGTETQYF
V: TRBV11-2; D: TRBD1; J: TRBJ2-7; size: .; DNA: TGTGCCAGCAGCTGGACAGGGGGGAGCTCCTACGAGCAGTACTTC; CDR3: CASSWTGGSSYEQYF
V: TRBV6-2/TRBV6-3; D: TRBD2; J: TRBJ2-4; size: .; DNA: TGTGCCAGCACCGGGACTAGCGGCCTCAAAAACATTCAGTACTTC; CDR3: CASTGTSGLKNIQYF
V: TRBV30; D: .; J: TRBJ2-3; size: .; DNA: TGTGCCTGGAGTGTATCGCAGAGCACAGATACGCAGTATTTT; CDR3: CAWSVSQSTDTQYF
V: TRBV6-2/TRBV6-3; D: .; J: TRBJ2-6; size: few; DNA: TGTGCCAGCAGCTCACCTCGGAGGTCTGGGGCCAACGTCCTGACTTTC; CDR3: CASSSPRRSGANVLTF
V: TRBV5-1; D: .; J: TRBJ2-2; size: few; DNA: TGCGCCAGCAGCTTCTTTGGCAGGGGGGCCATATCCACCGGGGAGCTGTTTTTT; CDR3: CASSFFGRGAISTGELFF
V: TRBV4-2; D: .; J: TRBJ1-6; size: few; DNA: TGTGCCAGCAGCCCTCCCGGACAGCCTCTCCCACCCCTCCACTTT; CDR3: CASSPPGQPLPPLHF
V: TRBV2; D: TRBD2; J: TRBJ2-1; size: .; DNA: TGTGCCAGCAGGGAACTAGCGGTGCCGGGCAATGAGCAGTTCTTC; CDR3: CASRELAVPGNEQFF
V: TRBV30; D: .; J: TRBJ2-7; size: .; DNA: TGTGCCTGGAGAGGGACCCTGAGCTCCTACGAGCAGTACTTC; CDR3: CAWRGTLSSYEQYF
V: TRBV12-3/TRBV12-4; D: TRBD1; J: TRBJ2-1; size: .; DNA: TGTGCCAGCAGACCCACGGGACAGCTCCAAGAGACCCAGTTCTTC; CDR3: CASRPTGQLQETQFF
V: TRBV7-2; D: TRBD1; J: TRBJ1-2; size: many; DNA: TGTGCCAGCAGCTTAGTGGTCGGTGGGCAGGGGGGCTATGGCTACACCTTC; CDR3: CASSLVVGGQGGYGYTF
V: TRBV12-5; D: .; J: TRBJ2-5; size: few; DNA: TGTGCTAGTGGTTTGCCCCGTTCGTCCGGGGAGCAGTACTTC; CDR3: CASGLPRSSGEQYF
V: TRBV6-5; D: .; J: TRBJ2-7; size: once; DNA: TGTGCCAGCAGTTTACTAGGGTTCGACTACGAGCAGTACTTC; CDR3: CASSLLGFDYEQYF
V: TRBV4-1; D: .; J: TRBJ2-1; size: .; DNA: TGCGCCAGCAGCCATTTGGGCGGTGAGCAGTTCTTC; CDR3: CASSHLGGEQFF